Below, one TCR beta chain is given with its context. Its antigen is unknown. The sample belongs to a study of T cells in Graves' hyperthyroidism and ophthalmopathy. Whole-study results and caveats: Ophthalmopathy could be told apart from stable hyperthyroidism with a 13 V-J model. Ophthalmopathy was model-predicted a median about 6.7 months pre-onset.

The ends were cut back, 0 bases at V and 7 bases at J, with 10 bases in the middle. The germline gives CDR1 SGDLS, CDR2 YYNGEE. CDR3 length: 13 amino acids. The study excluded patients with uncontrolled infection, other autoimmune disease, pregnancy or lactation. TCR beta CDR3 regions were amplified from RNA. The study used the HTBI primer set for a first-round RT-PCR of the TCR CDR3. MiXCR was run by TCRdb on the multiplex PCR reads, yielding one entry per CDR3 protein. This sample has about 570,000 distinct CDR3 sequences, with just over 45% found just once. The sequence was collected from an adult woman with Graves' disease, either hyperthyroidism or ophthalmopathy (not recorded which). This chain connects TRBV9 to TRBJ1-1; no clear D. Sequences were obtained from peripheral blood or thyroid tissue (not recorded which). This chain's CDR3 is CASSVGRYGEAFF. CDR3 DNA sequence: TGTGCCAGCAGCGTAGGCAGGTATGGTGAAGCTTTCTTT.